This T cell receptor beta chain was identified in a study of CDR3 diversity in severe acne (dated by TCRdb to the late 2010s). The library was made by PCR. Sequencing was performed on an Illumina HiSeq 2000. TCRdb took the public reads, trimmed them with fastp at Q25, ran MiXCR for clone calling and kept in-frame beta chains. One record per CDR3 amino acid sequence lists the most common genes and DNA. For this sample there are 89,000 or so distinct CDR3 sequences; about half appear just once. Over 9% of the sample lies in the top ten. This clonotype has only a few counts. Its antigen is currently not known. No per-base quality is available; no much larger clone lies one base away. The germline V gene supplies CDR1 MRHNA and CDR2 SNTAGT. Germline trimming amounts to 0 bases on V and 4 bases on J, with 6 as the count of junction bases outside the gene matches. The CDR3 has 17 amino acids, counting the end cysteine and phenylalanine. Only the CDR3 region is kept as DNA, spanning 51 bases read in frame from base 1.

The chain uses TRBV6-4 and TRBJ2-3; 11 central bases correspond to TRBD2. The sample taken for sequencing was blood. The sequence was obtained from a male donor in good health, serving as a control. The DNA reads TGTGCCAGCAGTGACTCTAGCGGGGGGGCCAGGGCAGATACGCAGTATTTT. Its protein is CASSDSSGGARADTQYF.